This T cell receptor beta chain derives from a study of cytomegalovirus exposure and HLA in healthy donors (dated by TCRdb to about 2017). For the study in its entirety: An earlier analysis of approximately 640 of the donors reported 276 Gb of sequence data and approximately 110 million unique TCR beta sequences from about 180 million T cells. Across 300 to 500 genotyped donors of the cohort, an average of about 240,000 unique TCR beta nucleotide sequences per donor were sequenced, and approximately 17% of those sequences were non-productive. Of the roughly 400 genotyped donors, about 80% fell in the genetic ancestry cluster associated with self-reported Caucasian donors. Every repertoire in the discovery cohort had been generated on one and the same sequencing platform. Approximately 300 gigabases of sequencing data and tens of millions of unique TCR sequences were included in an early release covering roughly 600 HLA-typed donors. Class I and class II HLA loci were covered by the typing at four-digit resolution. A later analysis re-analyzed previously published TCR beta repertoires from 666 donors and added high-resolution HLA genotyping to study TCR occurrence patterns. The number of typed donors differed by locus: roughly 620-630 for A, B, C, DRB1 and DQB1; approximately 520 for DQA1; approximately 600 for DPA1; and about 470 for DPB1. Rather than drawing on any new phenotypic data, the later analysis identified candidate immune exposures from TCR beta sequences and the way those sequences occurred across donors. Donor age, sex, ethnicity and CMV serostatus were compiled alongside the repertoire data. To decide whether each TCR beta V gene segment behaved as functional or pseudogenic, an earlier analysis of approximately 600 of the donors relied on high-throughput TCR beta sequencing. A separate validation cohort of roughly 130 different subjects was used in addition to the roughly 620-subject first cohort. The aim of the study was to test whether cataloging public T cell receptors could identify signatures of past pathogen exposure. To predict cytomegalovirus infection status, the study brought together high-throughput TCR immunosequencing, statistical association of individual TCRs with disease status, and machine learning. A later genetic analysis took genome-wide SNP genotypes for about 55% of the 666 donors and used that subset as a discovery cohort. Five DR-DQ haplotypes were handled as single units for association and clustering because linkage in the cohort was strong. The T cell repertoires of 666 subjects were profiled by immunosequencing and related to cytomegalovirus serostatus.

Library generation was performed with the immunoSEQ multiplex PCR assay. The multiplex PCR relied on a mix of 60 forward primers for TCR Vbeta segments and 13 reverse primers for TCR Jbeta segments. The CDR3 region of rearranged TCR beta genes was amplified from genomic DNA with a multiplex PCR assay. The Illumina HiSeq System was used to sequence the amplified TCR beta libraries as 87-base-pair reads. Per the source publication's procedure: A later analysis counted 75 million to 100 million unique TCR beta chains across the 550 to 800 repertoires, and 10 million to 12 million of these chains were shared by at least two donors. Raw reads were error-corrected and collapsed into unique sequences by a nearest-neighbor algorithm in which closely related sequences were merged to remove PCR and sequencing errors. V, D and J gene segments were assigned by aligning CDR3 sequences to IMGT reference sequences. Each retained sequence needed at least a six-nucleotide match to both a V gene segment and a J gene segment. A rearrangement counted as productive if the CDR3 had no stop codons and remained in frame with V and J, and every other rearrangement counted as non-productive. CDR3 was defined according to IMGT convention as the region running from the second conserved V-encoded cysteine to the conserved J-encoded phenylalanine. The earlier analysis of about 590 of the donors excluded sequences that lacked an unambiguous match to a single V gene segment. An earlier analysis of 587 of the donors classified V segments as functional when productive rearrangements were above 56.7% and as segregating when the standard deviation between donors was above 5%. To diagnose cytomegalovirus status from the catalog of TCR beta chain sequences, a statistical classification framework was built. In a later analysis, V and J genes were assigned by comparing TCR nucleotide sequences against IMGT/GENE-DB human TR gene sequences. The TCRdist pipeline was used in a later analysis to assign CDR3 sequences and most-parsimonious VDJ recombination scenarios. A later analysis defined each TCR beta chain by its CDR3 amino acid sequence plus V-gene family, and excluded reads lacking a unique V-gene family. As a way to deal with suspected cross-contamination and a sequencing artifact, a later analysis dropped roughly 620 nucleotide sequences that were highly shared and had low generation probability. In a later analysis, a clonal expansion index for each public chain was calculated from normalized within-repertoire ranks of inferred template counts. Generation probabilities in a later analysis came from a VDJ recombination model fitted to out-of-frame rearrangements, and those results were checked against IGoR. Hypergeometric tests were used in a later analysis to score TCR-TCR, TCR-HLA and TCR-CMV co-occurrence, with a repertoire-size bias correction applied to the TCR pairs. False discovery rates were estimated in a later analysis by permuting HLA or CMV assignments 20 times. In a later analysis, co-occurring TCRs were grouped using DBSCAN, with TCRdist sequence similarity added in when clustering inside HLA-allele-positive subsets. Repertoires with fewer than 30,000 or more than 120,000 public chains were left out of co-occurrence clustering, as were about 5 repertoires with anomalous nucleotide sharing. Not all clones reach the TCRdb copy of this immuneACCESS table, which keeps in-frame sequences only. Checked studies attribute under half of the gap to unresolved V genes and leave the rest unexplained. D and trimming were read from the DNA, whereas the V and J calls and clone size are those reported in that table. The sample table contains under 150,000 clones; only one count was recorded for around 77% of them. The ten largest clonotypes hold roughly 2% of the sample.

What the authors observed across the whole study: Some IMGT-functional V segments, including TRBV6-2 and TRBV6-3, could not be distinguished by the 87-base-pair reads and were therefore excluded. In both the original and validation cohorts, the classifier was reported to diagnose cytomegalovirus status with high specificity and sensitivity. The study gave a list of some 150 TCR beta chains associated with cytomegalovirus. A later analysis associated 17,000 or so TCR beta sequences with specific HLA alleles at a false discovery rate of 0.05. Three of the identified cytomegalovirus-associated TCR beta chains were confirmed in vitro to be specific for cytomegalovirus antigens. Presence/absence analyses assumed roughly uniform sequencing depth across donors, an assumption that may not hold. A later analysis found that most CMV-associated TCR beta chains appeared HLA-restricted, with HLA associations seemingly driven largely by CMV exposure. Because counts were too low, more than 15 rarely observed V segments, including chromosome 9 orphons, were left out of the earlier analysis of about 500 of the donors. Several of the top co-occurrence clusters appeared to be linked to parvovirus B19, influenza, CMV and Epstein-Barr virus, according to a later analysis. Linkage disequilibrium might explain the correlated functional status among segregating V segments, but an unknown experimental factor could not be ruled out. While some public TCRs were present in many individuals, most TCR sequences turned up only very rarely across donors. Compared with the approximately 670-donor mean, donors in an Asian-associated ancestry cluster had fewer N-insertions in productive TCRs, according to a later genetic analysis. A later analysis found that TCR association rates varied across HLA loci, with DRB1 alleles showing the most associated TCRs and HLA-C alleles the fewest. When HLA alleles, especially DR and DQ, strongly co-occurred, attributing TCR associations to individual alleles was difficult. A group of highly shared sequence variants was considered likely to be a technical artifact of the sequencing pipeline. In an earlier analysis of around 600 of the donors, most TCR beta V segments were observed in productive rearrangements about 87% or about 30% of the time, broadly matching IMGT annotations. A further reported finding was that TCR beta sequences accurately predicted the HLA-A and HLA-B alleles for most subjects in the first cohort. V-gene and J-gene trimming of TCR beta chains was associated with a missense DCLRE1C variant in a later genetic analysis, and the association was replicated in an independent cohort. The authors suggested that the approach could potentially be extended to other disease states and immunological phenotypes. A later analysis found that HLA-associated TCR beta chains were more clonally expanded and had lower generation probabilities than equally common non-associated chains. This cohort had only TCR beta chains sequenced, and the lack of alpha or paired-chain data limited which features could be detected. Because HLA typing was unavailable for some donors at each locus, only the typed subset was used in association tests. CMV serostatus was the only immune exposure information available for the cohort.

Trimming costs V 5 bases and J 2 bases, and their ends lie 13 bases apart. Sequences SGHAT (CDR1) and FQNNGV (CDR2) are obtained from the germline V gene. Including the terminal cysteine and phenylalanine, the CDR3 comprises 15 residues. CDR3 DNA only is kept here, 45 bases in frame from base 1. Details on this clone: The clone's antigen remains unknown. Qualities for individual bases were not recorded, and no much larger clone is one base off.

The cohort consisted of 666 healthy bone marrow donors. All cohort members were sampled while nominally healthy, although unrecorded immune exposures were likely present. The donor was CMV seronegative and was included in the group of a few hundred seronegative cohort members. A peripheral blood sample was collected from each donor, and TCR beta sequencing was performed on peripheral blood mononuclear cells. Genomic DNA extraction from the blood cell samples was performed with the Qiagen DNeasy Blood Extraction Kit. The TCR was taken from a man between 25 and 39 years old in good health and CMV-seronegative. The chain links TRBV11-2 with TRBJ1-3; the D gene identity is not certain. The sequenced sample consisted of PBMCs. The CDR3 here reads CASSPHLGPGNTIYF. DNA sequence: TGTGCCAGCAGCCCTCACCTAGGCCCTGGAAACACCATATATTTT.